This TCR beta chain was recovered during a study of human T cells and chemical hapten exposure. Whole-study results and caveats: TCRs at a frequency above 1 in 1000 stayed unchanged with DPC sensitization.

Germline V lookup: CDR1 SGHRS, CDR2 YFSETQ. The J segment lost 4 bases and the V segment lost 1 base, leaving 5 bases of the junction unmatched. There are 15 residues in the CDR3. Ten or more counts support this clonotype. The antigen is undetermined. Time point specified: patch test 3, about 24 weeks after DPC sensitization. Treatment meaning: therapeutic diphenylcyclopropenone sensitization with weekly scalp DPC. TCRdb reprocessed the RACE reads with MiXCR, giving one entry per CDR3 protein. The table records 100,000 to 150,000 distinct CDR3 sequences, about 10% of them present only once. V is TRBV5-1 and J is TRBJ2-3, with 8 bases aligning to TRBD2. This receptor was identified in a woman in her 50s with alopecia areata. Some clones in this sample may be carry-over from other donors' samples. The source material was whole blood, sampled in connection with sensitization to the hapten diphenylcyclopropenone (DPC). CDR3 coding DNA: TGCGCCAGCAGCTTGCCCAGCGGGAGTGCAGATACGCAGTATTTT. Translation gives CASSLPSGSADTQYF.